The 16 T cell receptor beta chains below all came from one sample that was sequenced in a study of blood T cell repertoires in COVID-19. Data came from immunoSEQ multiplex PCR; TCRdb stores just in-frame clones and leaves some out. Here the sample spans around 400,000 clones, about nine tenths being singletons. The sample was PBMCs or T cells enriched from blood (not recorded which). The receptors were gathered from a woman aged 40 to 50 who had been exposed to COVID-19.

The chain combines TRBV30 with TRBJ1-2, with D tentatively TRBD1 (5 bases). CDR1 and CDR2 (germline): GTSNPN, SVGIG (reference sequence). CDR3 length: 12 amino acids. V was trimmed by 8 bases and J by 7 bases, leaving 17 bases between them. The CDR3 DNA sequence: TGTGCCGGGGCGAATCGGGGGACTGGCTACACCTTC. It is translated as CAGANRGTGYTF. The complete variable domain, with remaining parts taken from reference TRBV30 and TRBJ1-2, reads SQTIHQWPATLVQPVGSPLSLECTVEGTSNPNLYWYRQAAGRGLQLLFYSVGIGQISSEVPQNLSASRPQDRQFILSSKKLLLSDSGFYLCAGANRGTGYTFGSGTRLTVV.

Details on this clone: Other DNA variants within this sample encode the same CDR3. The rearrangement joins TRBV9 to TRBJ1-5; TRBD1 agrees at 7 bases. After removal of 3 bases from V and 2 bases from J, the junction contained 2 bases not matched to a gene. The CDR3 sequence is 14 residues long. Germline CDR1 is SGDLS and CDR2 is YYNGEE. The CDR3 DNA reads TGTGCCAGCAGCGCCGGGACAGGCAATCAGCCCCAGCATTTT. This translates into CASSAGTGNQPQHF.

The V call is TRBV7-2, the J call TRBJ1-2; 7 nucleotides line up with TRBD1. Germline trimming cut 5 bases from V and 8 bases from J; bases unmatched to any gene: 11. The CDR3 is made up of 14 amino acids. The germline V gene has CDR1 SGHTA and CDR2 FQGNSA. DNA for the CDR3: TGTGCCAGCAGCAAAGCGGACAGGCGTAGAGGCTACACCTTC. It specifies CASSKADRRRGYTF.

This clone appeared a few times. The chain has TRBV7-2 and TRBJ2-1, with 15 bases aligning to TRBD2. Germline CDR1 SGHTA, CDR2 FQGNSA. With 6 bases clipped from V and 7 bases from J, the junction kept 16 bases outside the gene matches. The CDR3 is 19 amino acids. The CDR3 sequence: CASSRTSGRAQGIFNEQFF. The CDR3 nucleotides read TGTGCCAGCAGTCGGACTAGCGGGAGGGCCCAGGGGATTTTTAATGAGCAGTTCTTC.

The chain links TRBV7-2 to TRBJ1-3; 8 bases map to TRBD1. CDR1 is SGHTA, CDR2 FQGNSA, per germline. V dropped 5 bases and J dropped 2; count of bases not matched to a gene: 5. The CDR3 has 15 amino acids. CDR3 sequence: CASSLTGGAGNTIYF. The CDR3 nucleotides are TGTGCCAGCAGCCTAACAGGGGGGGCTGGAAACACCATATATTTT.

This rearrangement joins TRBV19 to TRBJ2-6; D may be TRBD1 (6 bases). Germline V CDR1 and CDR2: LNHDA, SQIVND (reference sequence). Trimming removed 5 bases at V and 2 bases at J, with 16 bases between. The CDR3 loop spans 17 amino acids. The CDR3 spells CASSSDTGSTGANVLTF. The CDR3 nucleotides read TGTGCCAGTAGTTCCGACACAGGGTCGACTGGGGCCAACGTCCTGACTTTC. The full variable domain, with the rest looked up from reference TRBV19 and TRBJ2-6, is DGGITQSPKYLFRKEGQNVTLSCEQNLNHDAMYWYRQDPGQGLRLIYYSQIVNDFQKGDIAEGYSVSREKKESFPLTVTSAQKNPTAFYLCASSSDTGSTGANVLTFGAGSRLTVL.

The CDR3 here is CASSPGTGHNEQFF. DNA for the CDR3: TGTGCCAGCAGTCCCGGGACAGGTCACAATGAGCAGTTCTTC. The V call is TRBV27, the J call TRBJ2-1; 8 bases are a match to TRBD1. Germline V gene sequence: CDR1 MNHEY, CDR2 SMNVEV (reference sequence). J was trimmed by 5 bases and V by 5 bases; bases with no gene match: 5. The CDR3 sequence is 14 residues long.

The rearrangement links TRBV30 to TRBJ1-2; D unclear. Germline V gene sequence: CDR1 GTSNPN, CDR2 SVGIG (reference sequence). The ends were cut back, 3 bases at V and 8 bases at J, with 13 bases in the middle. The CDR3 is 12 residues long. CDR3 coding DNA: TGTGCCTGGAGGCCCCCACGCGCGGGCTACACCTTC. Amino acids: CAWRPPRAGYTF.

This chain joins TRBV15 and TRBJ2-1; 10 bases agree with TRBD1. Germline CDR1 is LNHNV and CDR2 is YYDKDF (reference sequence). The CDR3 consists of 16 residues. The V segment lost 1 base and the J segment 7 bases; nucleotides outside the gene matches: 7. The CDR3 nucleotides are TGTGCCACCAGCAGAGGTAGACAGGGGGCGAAAAATGAGCAGTTCTTC. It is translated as CATSRGRQGAKNEQFF.

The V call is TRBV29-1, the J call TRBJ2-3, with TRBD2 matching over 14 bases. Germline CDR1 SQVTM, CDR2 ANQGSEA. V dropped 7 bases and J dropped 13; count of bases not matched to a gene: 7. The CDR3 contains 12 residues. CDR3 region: CSGQTSGGVEYF. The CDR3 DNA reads TGCAGCGGACAGACTAGCGGGGGGGTTGAGTATTTT.

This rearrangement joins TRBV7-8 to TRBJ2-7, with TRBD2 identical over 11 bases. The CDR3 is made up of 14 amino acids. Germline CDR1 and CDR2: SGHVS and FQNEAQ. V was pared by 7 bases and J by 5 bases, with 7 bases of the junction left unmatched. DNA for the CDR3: TGTGCCAGCAACCTACTAGCGGGGGCAAACGAGCAGTACTTC. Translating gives CASNLLAGANEQYF.

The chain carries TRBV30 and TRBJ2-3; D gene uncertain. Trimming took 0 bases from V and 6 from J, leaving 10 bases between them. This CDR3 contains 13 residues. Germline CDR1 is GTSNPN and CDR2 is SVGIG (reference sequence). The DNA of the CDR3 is TGTGCCTGGAGTGTAAACCAGGCTGATACGCAGTATTTT. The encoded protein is CAWSVNQADTQYF. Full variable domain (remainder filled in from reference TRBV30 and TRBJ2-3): SQTIHQWPATLVQPVGSPLSLECTVEGTSNPNLYWYRQAAGRGLQLLFYSVGIGQISSEVPQNLSASRPQDRQFILSSKKLLLSDSGFYLCAWSVNQADTQYFGPGTRLTVL.

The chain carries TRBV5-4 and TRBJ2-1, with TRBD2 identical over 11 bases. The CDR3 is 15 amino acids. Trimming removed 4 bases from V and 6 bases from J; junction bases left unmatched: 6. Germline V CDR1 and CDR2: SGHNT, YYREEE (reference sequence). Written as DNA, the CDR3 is TGTGCCAGCAGCCGGCCGACTAGCGGGACCAATGAGCAGTTCTTC. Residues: CASSRPTSGTNEQFF.

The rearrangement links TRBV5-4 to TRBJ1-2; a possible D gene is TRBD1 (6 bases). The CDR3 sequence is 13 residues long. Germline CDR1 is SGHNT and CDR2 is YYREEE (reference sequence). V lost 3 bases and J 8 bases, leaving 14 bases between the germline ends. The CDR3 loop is CASSSPGQRGYTF. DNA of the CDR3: TGTGCCAGCAGCTCCCCGGGACAACGAGGCTACACCTTC.

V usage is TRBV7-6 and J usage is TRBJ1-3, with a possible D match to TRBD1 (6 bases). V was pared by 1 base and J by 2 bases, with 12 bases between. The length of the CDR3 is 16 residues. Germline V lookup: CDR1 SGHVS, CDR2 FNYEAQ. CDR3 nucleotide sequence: TGTGCCAGCAGCTTAGGTGCCAGGGGCCCTGGAAACACCATATATTTT. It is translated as CASSLGARGPGNTIYF.

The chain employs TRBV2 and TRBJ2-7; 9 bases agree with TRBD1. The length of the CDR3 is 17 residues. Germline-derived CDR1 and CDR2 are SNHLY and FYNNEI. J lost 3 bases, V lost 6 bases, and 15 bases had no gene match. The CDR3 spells CASSYNPRDREVYEQYF. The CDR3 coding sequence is TGTGCCAGCAGCTACAACCCCCGGGACAGGGAGGTCTACGAGCAGTACTTC.